A selection of T cell receptor beta chains follows, all from one sample in a study of blood T cell repertoires in COVID-19. TCRdb's table, derived via immunoSEQ multiplex PCR, lists solely in-frame clones and lacks some. The data contain about 190,000 clones, around 84% of them singletons. Sequencing input: PBMCs or T cells enriched from blood (not recorded which). The receptor source for this set is a woman under 40 who had recovered from COVID-19. Both conserved end residues are part of each CDR3. Fields, in order: V gene, CDR3 protein.

>TRBV6-2/TRBV6-3
CASSRTRTDTQYF
>TRBV2
CASQARQTEKLFF
>TRBV6-5
CASSYSTGAYGYTF
>TRBV9
CASSVAGTGGTYEQYF
>TRBV11-3
CASSTGQGYNSPLHF
>TRBV10-3
CAISEAGKMNTEAFF
>TRBV24-1
CATKIADEQFF
>TRBV7-2
CASSLDRGQNIQYF
>TRBV2
CAGGRLGGTEAFF
>TRBV28
CASSLSGGARTDTQYF
>TRBV9
CASSVATGGRAGNTIYF
>TRBV28
CASSTQGLLLTGPQHF
>TRBV7-3
CASSLTREYEQYF
>TRBV28
CASSFGWAGTRGLEQYF
>TRBV5-8
CASSSGGPSTDTQYF
>TRBV6-2/TRBV6-3
CASSYFQPQFRPGNTIYF
>TRBV7-9
CASSLALSGVYGYTF
>TRBV5-1
CASSTSGGAGGYTF
>TRBV11-2
CASSPGQISYEQYF
>TRBV28
CASEGQQETQYF
>TRBV6-4
CASSDSTSGGADTQYF
>TRBV10-3
CAIGGTEETQYF
>TRBV27
CASSWTGRTEAFF
>TRBV5-4
CASSLGGQAYNEQFF
>TRBV6-4
CASSDSAGGYNEQFF
>TRBV4-1
CASSQAPTAVSGNTIYF
>TRBV28
CASRGQYEKLFF
>TRBV3-1/TRBV3-2
CASSPAGTGEQFF
>TRBV19
CASSIVPGGANQPQHF
>TRBV28
CASSFSAPGGPQHF
>TRBV7-2
CASSLEVAGGPYEQYF
>TRBV6-5
CASSTQDSWSPLHF
>TRBV2
CASSVGGRADYGYTF
>TRBV27
CASSLGRRGDTQYF
>TRBV2
CASIKRGGSTDTQYF
>TRBV12-3/TRBV12-4
CASSPGYTEAFF
>TRBV12-3/TRBV12-4
CATSSIYGYTF
>TRBV9
CASSVGGGLYPQHF
>TRBV28
CASSSQGAGANVLTF
>TRBV14
CASSLRTGKNTEAFF
>TRBV5-6
CASSFALALAGGPDEQFF
>TRBV10-3
CAISPLDYPSNEQFF
>TRBV18
CASSPRGNSNQPQHF
>TRBV14
CASSQDLPGLASYEQYF
>TRBV27
CASSLGTLRVSGANVLTF
>TRBV24-1
CATSDRTGGTGELFF
>TRBV24-1
CATSGSLNEQFF
>TRBV30
CAWRTSGQETQYF
>TRBV11-2
CASRKITGSSGNTIYF
>TRBV3-1/TRBV3-2
CASSQLSGGGELFF
>TRBV11-2
CASSSRASAEYGYTF
>TRBV5-1
CASSLTAGRQPQHF
>TRBV3-1/TRBV3-2
CASSQAGVLETQYF
>TRBV2
CASSEGGLPGHMNTEAFF
>TRBV7-2
CASSLVPGMNSPLHF
>TRBV2
CASSEEGSYNEQFF
>TRBV11-2
CASSLAGGRKGNTIYF
>TRBV10-3
CAISGPPSTGGNTEAFF
>TRBV7-2
CASSSGTGLPNQPQHF
>TRBV6-5
CASSRDRRDSYGYTF